This T cell receptor (beta chain) appears in the sequencing data of a study of PD-1 blockade in classical Hodgkin lymphoma. Findings of the study overall: Differences between repertoires have undefined causes, possibly disease activity or prior therapy.

A remark on this clone: Its antigen is unknown.

The time point is: newly diagnosed, previously untreated cHL patient sample. CD8+ T cell isolation from thawed PBMCs was performed by magnetic negative selection. Newly diagnosed classical Hodgkin lymphoma PBMCs, still untreated, provided the comparison samples. Germline CDR1 SGHAT, CDR2 FQNNGV. Trimming took off 5 bases at V and 2 bases at J, with 14 bases between the two ends. CDR3 length: 15 residues. Only in-frame clones appear in the TCRdb table, and some are missing; sequencing was by immunoSEQ multiplex PCR. The sample records about 21,000 clones, roughly 89% being singletons. This TCR derives from a human donor with classical Hodgkin lymphoma. The J gene is TRBJ2-3, the V gene TRBV11-2; the D gene is possibly TRBD2 (6 bases). Sequencing was carried out using CD8+ T cells from blood. The CDR3: CASSLSRGTTDTQYF. CDR3 DNA: TGTGCCAGCAGCCTATCCCGGGGGACCACAGATACGCAGTATTTT.